Each of the 2 T cell receptor beta chains below was sequenced from the same sample in a study of CD4 T cells in relation to SARS-CoV-2 and coronaviruses. CD4+ T cells from unexposed donors were obtained before the COVID-19 pandemic (2011-2018). Isolation of CD4+ T cells took place after roughly nine days in culture. What these receptors recognize is not known. Assay used: immunoSEQ multiplex PCR; TCRdb lists only in-frame clones, some missing. The sample lists about 20,000 clones; 60% to 85% were seen once. Input material: CD4+ T cells from PBMCs, cultured in vitro. These receptors all stem from a human donor in good health.

This clone has more than one count but fewer than ten. CDR3 sequence: CASSLSQGTSPLHF. The DNA for the CDR3 is TGTGCCAGCAGTTTATCCCAGGGAACCTCACCCCTCCACTTT. The V and J genes are TRBV28 and TRBJ1-6, with a possible D match to TRBD1 (5 bases). The CDR3 loop spans 14 amino acids. V was shortened by 1 base and J by 10 bases, with 11 bases between the two germline ends. Germline V CDR1 and CDR2: MDHEN, SYDVKM.

The sample holds a few counts of this clone. This chain uses TRBV5-1 with TRBJ2-1, with TRBD2 as a possible D gene (6 bases). With 3 bases removed from V and 7 bases from J, the gap between germline ends came to 11 bases. This CDR3 has 13 residues. The germline gives CDR1 SGHRS, CDR2 YFSETQ. The CDR3 is CASSSGSGNEQFF. The CDR3 DNA reads as TGCGCCAGCAGCTCGGGGAGCGGGAATGAGCAGTTCTTC.